These 8 T cell receptor beta chains share one sample of origin, sequenced in a study of cytomegalovirus exposure and HLA in healthy donors (dated by TCRdb to 2017 to 2019). Library generation was performed with the immunoSEQ multiplex PCR assay. A mixture of 60 forward primers for TCR Vbeta segments and 13 reverse primers for TCR Jbeta segments was used in the multiplex PCR. Sourced from immuneACCESS, this table was stored by TCRdb with only in-frame sequences that have V and J called. A share of the clones is absent; for the studies checked, an unresolved V gene accounts for under half, and the remainder has no known explanation. This sample is represented by around 94,000 clones; about three quarters of them were singletons. Approximately 4.8% of the sample is taken by the ten largest. Sequences were obtained from PBMCs. The receptor source for this set is a male donor in good health and CMV-seropositive.

This chain joins TRBV6-5 and TRBJ2-1; the D gene is possibly TRBD1 (6 bases). Trimming shortened V by 2 bases and J by 14 bases, and 13 bases separated the two germline ends. Looked up from germline, CDR1 is MNHEY and CDR2 is SVGAGI. The CDR3 contains 12 residues. The CDR3 DNA sequence: TGTGCCAGCAGTTACCTTGGGGGCAATGAGTTCTTC. Its protein product is CASSYLGGNEFF.

The chain links TRBV19 to TRBJ2-3; a weak D match, TRBD1 (6 bases). Germline CDR1 and CDR2: LNHDA and SQIVND (reference sequence). With 0 bases removed from V and 3 bases from J, the gap between germline ends came to 13 bases. The CDR3 runs to 16 residues. The CDR3 spells CASSIDGPGATDTQYF. CDR3 nucleotide sequence: TGTGCCAGTAGTATAGATGGGCCAGGGGCTACAGATACGCAGTATTTT.

The gene calls are TRBV7-2 and TRBJ2-7, with TRBD2 identical over 9 bases. V was clipped by 5 bases and J by 9 bases; unmatched bases: 8. This CDR3 is built from 13 residues. Looked up from germline, CDR1 is SGHTA and CDR2 is FQGNSA. Here the CDR3 DNA reads TGTGCCAGCAGCCAATCCGAGGGACTAGCGCAGTACTTC. Its protein product is CASSQSEGLAQYF.

This clone has a handful of counts. The chain couples TRBV7-9 to TRBJ2-6; D is unresolved. This CDR3 spans 16 amino acids. Deletions cut 2 bases from V and 3 bases from J, with 11 bases between. Looked up from germline, CDR1 is SEHNR and CDR2 is FQNEAQ (reference sequence). CDR3 bases: TGTGCCAGCAGCTTAATCGTAACAAGTGGGGCCAACGTCCTGACTTTC. The encoded protein is CASSLIVTSGANVLTF.

CDR3 in DNA: TGTGCCAGCGCCTTTACGGGAGTCTCCTACGAGCAGTACTTC. It specifies CASAFTGVSYEQYF. The J gene is TRBJ2-7, the V gene TRBV27, with D maybe TRBD2 (6 bases). Germline-derived CDR1 and CDR2 are MNHEY and SMNVEV (reference sequence). The ends were cut back, 8 bases at V and 0 bases at J, with 14 bases in the middle. This CDR3 comprises 14 residues.

This chain joins TRBV28 and TRBJ1-2, with 7 bases aligning to TRBD1. Germline values: CDR1 MDHEN, CDR2 SYDVKM. V dropped 2 bases and J dropped 4; count of bases not matched to a gene: 7. CDR3 size: 15 residues. The CDR3 DNA follows: TGTGCCAGCAGTTTAATAGACAGGGCCTTCTATGGCTACACCTTC. Translating it yields CASSLIDRAFYGYTF.

This chain joins TRBV5-6 and TRBJ1-3; a possible D gene is TRBD1 (6 bases). V gave up 6 bases and J gave up 1 base, with 17 bases separating them. The length of the CDR3 is 16 residues. The germline V gene encodes CDR1 SGHDT and CDR2 YYEEEE. The CDR3 sequence is CASNPGHPESGNTIYF. The CDR3 nucleotides are TGTGCCAGCAACCCGGGACACCCTGAATCTGGAAACACCATATATTTT.

The chain recombines TRBV10-1 with TRBJ2-5, with 14 bases fitting TRBD2. The CDR3 is made up of 18 amino acids. Trimming took 2 bases from V and 4 from J; bases not matched to a gene: 9. Germline V gives CDR1 WNHNN, CDR2 SYGVQD (reference sequence). This CDR3 reads CASSERLAGGPGGETQYF. The CDR3 nucleotides are TGCGCCAGCAGTGAGAGACTAGCGGGGGGGCCGGGGGGAGAGACCCAGTACTTC.